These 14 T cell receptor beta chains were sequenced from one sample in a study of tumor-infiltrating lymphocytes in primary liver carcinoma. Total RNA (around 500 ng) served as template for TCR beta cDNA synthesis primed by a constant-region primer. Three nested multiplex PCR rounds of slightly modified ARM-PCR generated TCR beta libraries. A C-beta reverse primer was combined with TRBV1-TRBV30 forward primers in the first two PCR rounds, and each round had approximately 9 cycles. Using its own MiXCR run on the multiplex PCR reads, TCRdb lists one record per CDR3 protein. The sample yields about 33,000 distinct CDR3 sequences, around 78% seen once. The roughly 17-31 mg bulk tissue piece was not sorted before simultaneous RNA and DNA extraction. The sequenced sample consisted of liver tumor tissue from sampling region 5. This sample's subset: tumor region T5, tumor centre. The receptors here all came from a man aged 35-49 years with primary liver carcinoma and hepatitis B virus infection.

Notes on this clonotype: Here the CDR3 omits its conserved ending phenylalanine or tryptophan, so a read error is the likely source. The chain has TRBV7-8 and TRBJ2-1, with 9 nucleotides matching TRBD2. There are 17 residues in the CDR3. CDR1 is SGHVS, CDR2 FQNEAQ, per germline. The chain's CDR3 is CARSSLGGSGRTNEQFY. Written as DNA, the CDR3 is TGTGCCAGAAGCTCGTTAGGGGGTAGCGGGAGAACCAATGAGCAGTTCTAC.

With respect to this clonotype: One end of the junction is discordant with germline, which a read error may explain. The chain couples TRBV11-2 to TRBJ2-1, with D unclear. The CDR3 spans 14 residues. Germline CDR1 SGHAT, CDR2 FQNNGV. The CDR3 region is CVSSLYHLVSEQFF. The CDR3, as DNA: TGTGTCAGCAGCTTATACCATCTAGTTAGTGAGCAGTTCTTT.

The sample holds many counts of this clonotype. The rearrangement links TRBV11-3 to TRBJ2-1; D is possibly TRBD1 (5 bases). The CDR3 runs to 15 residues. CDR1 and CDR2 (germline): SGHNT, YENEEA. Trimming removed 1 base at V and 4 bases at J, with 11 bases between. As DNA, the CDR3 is TGTGCCAGCAGCTTAGTAGGGGCGGTTTACAATGAGCAGTTCTTC. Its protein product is CASSLVGAVYNEQFF.

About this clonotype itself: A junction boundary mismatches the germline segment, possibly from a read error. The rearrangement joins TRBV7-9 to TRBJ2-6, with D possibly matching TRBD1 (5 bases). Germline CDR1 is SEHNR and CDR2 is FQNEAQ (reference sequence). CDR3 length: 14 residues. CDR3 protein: CTSSLVVGANILTF. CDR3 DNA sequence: TGTACCAGCAGCTTGGTGGTAGGGGCCAACATCCTGACTTTC. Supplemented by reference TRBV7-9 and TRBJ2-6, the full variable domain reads DTGVSQNPRHKITKRGQNVTFRCDPISEHNRLYWYRQTLGQGPEFLTYFQNEAQLEKSRLLSDRFSAERPKGSFSTLEIQRTEQGDSAMYLCTSSLVVGANILTFGAGSRLTVL.

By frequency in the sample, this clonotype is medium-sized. The CDR3 nucleotides are TGCAGCGTTGGACAGATCACAGATACGCAGTATTTT. This sequence encodes CSVGQITDTQYF. The genes are TRBV29-1 and TRBJ2-3; D is perhaps TRBD1 (5 bases). V lost 4 bases and J 2 bases, leaving 7 bases between the germline ends. The V gene's germline CDR1 is SQVTM and CDR2 ANQGSEA. This CDR3 region has 12 residues.

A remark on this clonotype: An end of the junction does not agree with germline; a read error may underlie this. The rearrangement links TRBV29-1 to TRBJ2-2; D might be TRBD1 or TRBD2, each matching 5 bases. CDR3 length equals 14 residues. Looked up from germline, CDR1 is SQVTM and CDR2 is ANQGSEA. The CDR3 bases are TGCAGCGTTGTATTTCAGGAGACCACTGGGGGGCTGTTTTTT. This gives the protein CSVVFQETTGGLFF.

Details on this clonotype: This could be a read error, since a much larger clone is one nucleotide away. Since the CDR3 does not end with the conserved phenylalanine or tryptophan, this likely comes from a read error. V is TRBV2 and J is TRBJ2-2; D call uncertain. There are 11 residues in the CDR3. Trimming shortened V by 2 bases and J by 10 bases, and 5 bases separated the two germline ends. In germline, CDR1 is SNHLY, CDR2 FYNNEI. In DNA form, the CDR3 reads TGTGCCAGCAGTGAAACAACGGAGCTGTTTTTA. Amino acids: CASSETTELFL.

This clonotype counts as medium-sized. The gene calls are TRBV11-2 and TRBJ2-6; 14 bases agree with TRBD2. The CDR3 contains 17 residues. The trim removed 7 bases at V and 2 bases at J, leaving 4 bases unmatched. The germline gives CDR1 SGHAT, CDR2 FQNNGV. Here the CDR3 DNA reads TGTGCCAGCACCCGACTAGCGGGAGGGCCTGGGGCCAACGTCCTGACTTTC. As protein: CASTRLAGGPGANVLTF.

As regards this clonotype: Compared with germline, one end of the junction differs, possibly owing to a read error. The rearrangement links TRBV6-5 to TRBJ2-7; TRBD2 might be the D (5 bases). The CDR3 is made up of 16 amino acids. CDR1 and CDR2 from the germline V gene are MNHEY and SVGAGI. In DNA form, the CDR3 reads TGTGCCAGCAAAAACGGGGTAGGCGTTAACTCCTACGAGCAGTATTTC. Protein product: CASKNGVGVNSYEQYF.

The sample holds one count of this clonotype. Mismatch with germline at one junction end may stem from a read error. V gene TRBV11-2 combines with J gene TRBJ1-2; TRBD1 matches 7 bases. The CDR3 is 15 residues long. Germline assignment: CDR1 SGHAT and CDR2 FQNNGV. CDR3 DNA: TGTGTCAGCAGCTTGACTCCAGGGGGGTTGGCCGGCTACACCTTC. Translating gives CVSSLTPGGLAGYTF.

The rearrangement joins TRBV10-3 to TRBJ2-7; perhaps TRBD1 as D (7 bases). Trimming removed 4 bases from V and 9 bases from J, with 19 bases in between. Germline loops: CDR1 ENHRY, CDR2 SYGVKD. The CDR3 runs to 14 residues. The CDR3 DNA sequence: TGTGCCATCAGTGCGGGGGACAGTAGGCCCGGGCAGTACTTC. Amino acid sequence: CAISAGDSRPGQYF.

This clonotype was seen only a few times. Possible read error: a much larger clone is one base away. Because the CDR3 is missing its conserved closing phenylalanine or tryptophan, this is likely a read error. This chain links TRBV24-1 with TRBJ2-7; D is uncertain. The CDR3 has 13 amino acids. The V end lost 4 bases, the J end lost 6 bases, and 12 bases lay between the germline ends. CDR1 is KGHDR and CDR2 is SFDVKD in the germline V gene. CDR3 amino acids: CATSDPQQSEQYY. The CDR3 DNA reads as TGTGCCACCAGTGACCCGCAACAAAGCGAGCAGTACTAC.

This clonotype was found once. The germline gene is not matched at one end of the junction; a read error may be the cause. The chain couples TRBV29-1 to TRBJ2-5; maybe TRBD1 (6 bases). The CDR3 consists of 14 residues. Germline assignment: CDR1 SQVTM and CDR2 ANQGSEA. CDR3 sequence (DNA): TGCAGCTATTGTGCGAACAGGGTCATAGAGGCCCAGTACTTC. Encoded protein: CSYCANRVIEAQYF.

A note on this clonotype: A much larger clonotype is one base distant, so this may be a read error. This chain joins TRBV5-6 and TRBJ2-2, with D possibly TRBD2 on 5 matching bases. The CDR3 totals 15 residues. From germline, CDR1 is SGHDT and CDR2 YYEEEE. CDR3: CANSLAPRVTGELLF. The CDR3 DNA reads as TGTGCCAACAGCTTGGCACCCAGAGTCACCGGGGAGCTGCTTTTT.